Below, one T cell receptor (beta chain) is given with its context. Its cognate antigen is unknown. This specimen belongs to a study of cytomegalovirus exposure and HLA in healthy donors. The study, taken as a whole, reports: Presence/absence analyses assumed roughly uniform sequencing depth across donors. A few CMV-associated chains were confirmed in vitro to be specific for CMV antigens. A highly shared variant cluster was judged a likely technical artifact. The study flagged 150 to 200 TCR beta chains as cytomegalovirus-associated.

J was trimmed by 7 bases and V by 4 bases; bases with no gene match: 7. CDR1 is ENHRY, CDR2 SYGVKD, per germline. CDR3 length equals 17 residues. With 60 Vbeta and 13 Jbeta primers, the PCR was carried out. The data were produced by immunoSEQ multiplex PCR, yet TCRdb's version contains in-frame clones alone and is incomplete. The top ten clones hold 4.1% of a sample with fewer than 150,000 clones, approximately 80% of them seen once. The sample taken for sequencing was PBMCs. The TCR originated in a man between 40 and 49 years old in good health and CMV-seropositive. This rearrangement joins TRBV10-3 to TRBJ2-1; 16 positions match TRBD2. CDR3 region: CAISAGSGLAGGNEQFF. The CDR3 nucleotides are TGTGCCATCAGTGCCGGTTCGGGACTAGCGGGAGGGAATGAGCAGTTCTTC.